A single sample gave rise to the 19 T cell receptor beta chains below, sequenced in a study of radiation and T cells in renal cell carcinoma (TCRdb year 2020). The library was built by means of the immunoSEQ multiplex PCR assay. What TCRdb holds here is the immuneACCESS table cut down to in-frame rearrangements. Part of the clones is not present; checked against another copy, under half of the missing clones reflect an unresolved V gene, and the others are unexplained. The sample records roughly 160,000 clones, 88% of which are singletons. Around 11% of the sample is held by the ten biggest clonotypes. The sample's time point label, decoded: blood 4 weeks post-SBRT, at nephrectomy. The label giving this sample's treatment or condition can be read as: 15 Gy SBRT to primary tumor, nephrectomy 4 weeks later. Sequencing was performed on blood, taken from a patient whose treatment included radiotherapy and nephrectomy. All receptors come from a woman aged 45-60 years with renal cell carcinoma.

This chain's CDR3 is CASSLRGGYGYTF. CDR3 bases: TGTGCCAGCAGCTTGAGGGGGGGCTATGGCTACACCTTC. This rearrangement joins TRBV7-9 to TRBJ1-2; tentatively, D is TRBD1 (6 bases). Trimming left V 3 bases short and J 4 bases short, with 9 bases between. The CDR3 is 13 residues long. CDR1 and CDR2 from the germline V gene are SEHNR and FQNEAQ (reference sequence).

The CDR3 protein is CASSLNLYQPQHF. The CDR3 DNA follows: TGTGCCAGCAGTTTAAACCTTTATCAGCCCCAGCATTTT. The V gene is TRBV27, the J gene TRBJ1-5; D call uncertain. Germline V gene lookup returns CDR1 MNHEY and CDR2 SMNVEV (reference sequence). Trimming removed 2 bases from V and 5 bases from J, with 7 bases in between. This CDR3 has 13 amino acids.

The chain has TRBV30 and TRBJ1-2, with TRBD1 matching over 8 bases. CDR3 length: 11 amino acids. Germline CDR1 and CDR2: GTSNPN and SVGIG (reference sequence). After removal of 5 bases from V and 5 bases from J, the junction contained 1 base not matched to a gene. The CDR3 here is CAWGTGYGYTF. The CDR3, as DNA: TGTGCCTGGGGGACAGGTTATGGCTACACCTTC.

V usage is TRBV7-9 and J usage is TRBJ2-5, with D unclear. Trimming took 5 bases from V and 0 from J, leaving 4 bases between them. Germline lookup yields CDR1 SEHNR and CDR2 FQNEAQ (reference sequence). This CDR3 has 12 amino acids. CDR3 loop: CASSLNQETQYF. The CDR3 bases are TGTGCCAGCAGCCTGAACCAAGAGACCCAGTACTTC.

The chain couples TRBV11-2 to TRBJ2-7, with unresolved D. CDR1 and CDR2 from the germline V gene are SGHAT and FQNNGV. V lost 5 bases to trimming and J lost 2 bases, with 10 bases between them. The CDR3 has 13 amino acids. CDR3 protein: CASSRIDPYEQYF. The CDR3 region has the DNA TGTGCCAGCAGCAGGATTGACCCCTACGAGCAGTACTTC. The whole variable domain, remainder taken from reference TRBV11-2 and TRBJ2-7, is EAGVAQSPRYKIIEKRQSVAFWCNPISGHATLYWYQQILGQGPKLLIQFQNNGVVDDSQLPKDRFSAERLKGVDSTLKIQPAKLEDSAVYLCASSRIDPYEQYFGPGTRLTVT.

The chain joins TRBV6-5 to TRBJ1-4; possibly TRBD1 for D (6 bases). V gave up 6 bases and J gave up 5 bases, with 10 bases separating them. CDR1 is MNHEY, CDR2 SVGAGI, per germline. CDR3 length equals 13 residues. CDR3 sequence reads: CASSVDRNEKLFF. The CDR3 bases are TGTGCCAGCAGCGTGGACAGAAATGAAAAACTGTTTTTT.

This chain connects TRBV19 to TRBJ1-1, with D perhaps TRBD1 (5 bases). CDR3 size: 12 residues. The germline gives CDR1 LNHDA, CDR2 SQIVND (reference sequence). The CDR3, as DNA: TGTGCTTGTTCAGGTGGGGGCACTGAAGCTTTCTTT. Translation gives CACSGGGTEAFF.

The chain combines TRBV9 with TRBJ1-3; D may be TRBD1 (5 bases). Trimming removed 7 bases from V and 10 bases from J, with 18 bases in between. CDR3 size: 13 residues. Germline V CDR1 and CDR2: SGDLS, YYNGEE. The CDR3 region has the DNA TGTGCCAGCTCACCAGGCGAAGGGGCGACCATATATTTT. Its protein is CASSPGEGATIYF. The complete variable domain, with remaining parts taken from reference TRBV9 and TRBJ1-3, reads DSGVTQTPKHLITATGQRVTLRCSPRSGDLSVYWYQQSLDQGLQFLIQYYNGEERAKGNILERFSAQQFPDLHSELNLSSLELGDSALYFCASSPGEGATIYFGEGSWLTVV.

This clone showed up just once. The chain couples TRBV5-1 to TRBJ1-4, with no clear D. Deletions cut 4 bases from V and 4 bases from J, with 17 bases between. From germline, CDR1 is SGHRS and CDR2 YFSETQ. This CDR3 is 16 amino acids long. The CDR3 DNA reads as TGCGCCAGCAGCCTACGCATGGCAGAGGGTAATGAAAAACTGTTTTTT. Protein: CASSLRMAEGNEKLFF.

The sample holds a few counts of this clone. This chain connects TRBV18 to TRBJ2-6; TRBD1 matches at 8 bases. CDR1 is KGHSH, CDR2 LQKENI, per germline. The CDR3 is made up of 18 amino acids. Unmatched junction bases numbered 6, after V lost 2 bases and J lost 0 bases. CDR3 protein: CASSPLGQGPSGANVLTF. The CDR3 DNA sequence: TGTGCCAGCTCACCATTAGGACAGGGCCCCTCTGGGGCCAACGTCCTGACTTTC.

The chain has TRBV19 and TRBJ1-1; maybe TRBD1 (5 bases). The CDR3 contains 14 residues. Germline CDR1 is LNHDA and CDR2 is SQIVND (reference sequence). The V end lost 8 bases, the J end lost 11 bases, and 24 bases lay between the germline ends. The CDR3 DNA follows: TGTGCCAGTTTTAATACCCAGGGAGTGGCTCGGGCTTTCTTT. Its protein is CASFNTQGVARAFF.

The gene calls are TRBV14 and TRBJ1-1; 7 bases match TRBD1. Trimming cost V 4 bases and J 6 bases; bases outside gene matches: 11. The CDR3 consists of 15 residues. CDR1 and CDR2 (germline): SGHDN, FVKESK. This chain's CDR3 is CASSRSQGVYSEAFF. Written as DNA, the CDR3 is TGTGCCAGCAGCCGAAGCCAGGGGGTTTACTCTGAAGCTTTCTTT.

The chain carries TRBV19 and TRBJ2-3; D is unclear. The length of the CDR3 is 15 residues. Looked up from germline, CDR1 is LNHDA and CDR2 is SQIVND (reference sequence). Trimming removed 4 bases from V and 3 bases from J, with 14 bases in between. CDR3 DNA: TGTGCCAGTAGTAGACTGACCCCAGCTACAGATACGCAGTATTTT. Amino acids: CASSRLTPATDTQYF.

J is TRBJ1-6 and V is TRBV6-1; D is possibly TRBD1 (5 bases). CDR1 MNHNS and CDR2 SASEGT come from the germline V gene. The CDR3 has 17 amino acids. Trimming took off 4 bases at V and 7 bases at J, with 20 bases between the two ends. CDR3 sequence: CASSAIGPGPGNSPLHF. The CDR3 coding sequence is TGTGCCAGCAGTGCAATAGGACCGGGACCGGGGAATTCACCCCTCCACTTT.

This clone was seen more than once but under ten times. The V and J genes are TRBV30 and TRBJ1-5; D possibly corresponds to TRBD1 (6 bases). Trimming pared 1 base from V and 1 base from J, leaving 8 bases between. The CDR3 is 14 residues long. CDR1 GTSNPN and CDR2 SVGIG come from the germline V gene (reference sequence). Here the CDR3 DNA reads TGTGCCTGGAGTGGGGGGGCGAGCAATCAGCCCCAGCATTTT. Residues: CAWSGGASNQPQHF.

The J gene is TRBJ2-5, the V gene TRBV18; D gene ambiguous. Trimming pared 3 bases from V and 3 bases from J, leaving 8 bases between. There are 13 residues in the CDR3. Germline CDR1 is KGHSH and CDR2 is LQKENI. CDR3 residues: CASSPNLKETQYF. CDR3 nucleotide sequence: TGTGCCAGCTCACCGAACCTAAAAGAGACCCAGTACTTC.

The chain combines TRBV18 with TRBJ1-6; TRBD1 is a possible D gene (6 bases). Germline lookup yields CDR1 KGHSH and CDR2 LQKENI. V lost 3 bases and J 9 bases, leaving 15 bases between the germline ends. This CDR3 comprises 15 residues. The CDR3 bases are TGTGCCAGCTCACCCTCGTACAGGGATAGTTCACCCCTCCACTTT. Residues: CASSPSYRDSSPLHF. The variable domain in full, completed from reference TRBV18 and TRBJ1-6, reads NAGVMQNPRHLVRRRGQEARLRCSPMKGHSHVYWYRQLPEEGLKFMVYLQKENIIDESGMPKERFSAEFPKEGPSILRIQQVVRGDSAAYFCASSPSYRDSSPLHFGNGTRLTVT.

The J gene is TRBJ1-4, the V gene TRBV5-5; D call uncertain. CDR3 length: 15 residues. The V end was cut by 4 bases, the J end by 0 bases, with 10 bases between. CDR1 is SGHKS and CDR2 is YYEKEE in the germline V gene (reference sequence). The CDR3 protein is CASSAWGATNEKLFF. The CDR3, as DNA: TGTGCCAGCAGCGCCTGGGGTGCAACTAATGAAAAACTGTTTTTT.

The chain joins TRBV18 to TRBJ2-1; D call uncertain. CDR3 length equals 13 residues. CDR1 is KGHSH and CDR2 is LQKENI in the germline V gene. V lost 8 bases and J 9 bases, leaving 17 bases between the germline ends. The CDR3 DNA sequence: TGTGCCAGCGGCACCGTAGGAGATTTTGAGCAGTTCTTC. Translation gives CASGTVGDFEQFF. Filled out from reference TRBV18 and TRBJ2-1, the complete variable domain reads NAGVMQNPRHLVRRRGQEARLRCSPMKGHSHVYWYRQLPEEGLKFMVYLQKENIIDESGMPKERFSAEFPKEGPSILRIQQVVRGDSAAYFCASGTVGDFEQFFGPGTRLTVL.